The 9 T cell receptor beta chains below were found in one sample sequenced in a study of identifying expanded T cells in peripheral blood. TCRdb's table, derived via immunoSEQ multiplex PCR, lists solely in-frame clones and lacks some. Among approximately 130,000 clones listed, 75% to 90% were seen once. The specimen was blood. The receptors shown here come from a person between 18 and 75 years old in good health.

The chain carries TRBV10-3 and TRBJ1-1; 7 bases match TRBD1. V shed 4 bases and J 0 bases; nucleotides not matched to a gene: 5. The CDR3 consists of 15 residues. Germline CDR1 ENHRY, CDR2 SYGVKD. The CDR3 loop reads CAISGGGQLNTEAFF. The CDR3 DNA sequence: TGTGCCATCAGTGGGGGGGGACAGTTGAACACTGAAGCTTTCTTT.

The chain is built from TRBV5-1 and TRBJ2-7; 9 positions match TRBD1. V lost 4 bases and J lost 4; bases outside the gene matches: 12. The length of the CDR3 is 16 residues. Germline CDR1 reads SGHRS; CDR2 reads YFSETQ. The CDR3 is CASSRRTGEAPYEQYF. The CDR3, as DNA: TGCGCCAGCAGCAGGAGGACAGGGGAAGCACCTTACGAGCAGTACTTC.

This clone was seen a handful of times. The rearrangement joins TRBV7-2 to TRBJ2-5; D is unresolved. The CDR3 totals 14 residues. Looked up from germline, CDR1 is SGHTA and CDR2 is FQGNSA. V dropped 4 bases and J dropped 4 bases, with 13 bases sitting between them. The CDR3 loop reads CASSSSARLETQYF. The CDR3 DNA is TGTGCCAGCAGCTCCTCGGCTAGGCTAGAGACCCAGTACTTC.

The chain employs TRBV7-9 and TRBJ2-3, with a weak D call TRBD1 (6 bases). Germline CDR1 and CDR2: SEHNR and FQNEAQ (reference sequence). The CDR3 has 16 residues. V lost 5 bases, J lost 0 bases, and 15 bases lay in between. The CDR3 sequence: CASSPYRGHSTDTQYF. The CDR3, as DNA: TGTGCCAGCAGCCCTTATAGGGGACATAGCACAGATACGCAGTATTTT.

The gene calls are TRBV5-6 and TRBJ2-1; D perhaps matches TRBD1 (5 bases). V lost 0 bases, J lost 9 bases, and 16 bases lay in between. The CDR3 totals 15 residues. Germline CDR1 and CDR2: SGHDT and YYEEEE. The CDR3 protein is CASSLVFRADSEQFF. The CDR3 nucleotides read TGTGCCAGCAGCTTGGTGTTTAGGGCCGACAGTGAGCAGTTCTTC.

The V gene is TRBV29-1, the J gene TRBJ1-4; D is uncertain. The CDR3 is 13 residues long. V dropped 6 bases and J dropped 0 bases, with 8 bases sitting between them. Germline CDR1 and CDR2: SQVTM and ANQGSEA. The CDR3 region has the DNA TGCAGCGTAACTATTGCAACTAATGAAAAACTGTTTTTT. Protein: CSVTIATNEKLFF.

The chain employs TRBV9 and TRBJ2-7; D uncertain. The CDR3 runs 17 residues. From germline, CDR1 is SGDLS and CDR2 YYNGEE. The ends were cut back, 0 bases at V and 0 bases at J, with 16 bases in the middle. Written as DNA, the CDR3 is TGTGCCAGCAGCGTAGGCCCCTCGGACGTGGCCTCCTACGAGCAGTACTTC. It is translated as CASSVGPSDVASYEQYF.

The chain carries TRBV7-8 and TRBJ1-5, with 7 bases that match TRBD1. This CDR3 is built from 14 residues. Germline V lookup: CDR1 SGHVS, CDR2 FQNEAQ. Unmatched junction bases numbered 3, after V lost 5 bases and J lost 2 bases. The CDR3 DNA reads as TGTGCCAGCAGCCCCGACAGGGGCAATCAGCCCCAGCATTTT. It yields the protein CASSPDRGNQPQHF.

This chain links TRBV4-2 with TRBJ2-1, with TRBD1 matching over 8 bases. V lost 5 bases, J lost 8 bases, and 8 bases stayed unmatched. CDR1 and CDR2 from the germline V gene are LGHNA and YNFKEQ. The CDR3 is 14 amino acids. The CDR3 reads CASSGDRFWYEQFF. For the CDR3, the DNA is TGTGCCAGCAGCGGGGACAGGTTTTGGTATGAGCAGTTCTTC.